The sample holds many counts of the clone carrying this T cell receptor beta chain. Antigen unknown. CDR3 size: 17 residues. Trimming removed 0 bases at V and 3 bases at J, with 19 bases between. The germline V gene encodes CDR1 SGHDT and CDR2 YYEEEE. Axillary draining lymph nodes of breast cancer patients supplied the node samples. TCRdb recomputed calls from the multiplex PCR reads with MiXCR, one row per CDR3 protein. The sample contains 100,000 or so distinct CDR3 sequences, around 21% of which appear only once. This entry comes from a study of breast tumors, draining lymph nodes, adjacent tissues. Study-wide findings and caveats: Data fit most tumor T cells coming from lymph node, expanding in tumor. Compared with basal-like, luminal-like tumors shared significantly more repertoire with nontumor tissue.

The genes are TRBV5-6 and TRBJ2-7; D is tentatively TRBD1 or TRBD2 (5 bases each). The sequence was collected from a female donor with breast cancer. Some clones in this sample may be carry-over from other donors' samples. The sample consisted of axillary lymph node tissue. Here the CDR3 DNA reads TGTGCCAGCAGCTTGGATTTGGGTTGGGGGAGTGGCTACGAGCAGTACTTC. It yields the protein CASSLDLGWGSGYEQYF.